A single sample gave rise to the 2 T cell receptor beta chains below, sequenced in a study of blood T cell repertoires in COVID-19. Assay: immunoSEQ multiplex PCR; the TCRdb copy retains only in-frame clones and omits some. The sample has roughly 350,000 clones, over 75% seen once; the top ten hold under 4.5%. Sequencing used peripheral blood. These receptors originate from a woman aged 50 to 60 with active or convalescent COVID-19.

The J gene is TRBJ2-1, the V gene TRBV4-1; 9 bases fit TRBD2. CDR1 and CDR2 (germline): MGHRA, YSYEKL. Unmatched junction bases numbered 10, after V lost 2 bases and J lost 5 bases. The CDR3 length is 17 residues. CDR3 sequence: CASSQQSSGSLNNEQFF. In DNA, the CDR3 is TGCGCCAGCAGCCAACAGAGTAGCGGGAGTCTAAACAATGAGCAGTTCTTC.

The rearrangement joins TRBV27 to TRBJ1-2; 7 positions agree with TRBD1. The CDR3 totals 14 residues. Trimming removed 4 bases from V and 6 bases from J; junction bases left unmatched: 8. Germline V gene lookup returns CDR1 MNHEY and CDR2 SMNVEV (reference sequence). The CDR3 loop is CASSSGTAWDGYTF. DNA of the CDR3: TGTGCCAGCAGTTCGGGGACAGCTTGGGATGGCTACACCTTC.